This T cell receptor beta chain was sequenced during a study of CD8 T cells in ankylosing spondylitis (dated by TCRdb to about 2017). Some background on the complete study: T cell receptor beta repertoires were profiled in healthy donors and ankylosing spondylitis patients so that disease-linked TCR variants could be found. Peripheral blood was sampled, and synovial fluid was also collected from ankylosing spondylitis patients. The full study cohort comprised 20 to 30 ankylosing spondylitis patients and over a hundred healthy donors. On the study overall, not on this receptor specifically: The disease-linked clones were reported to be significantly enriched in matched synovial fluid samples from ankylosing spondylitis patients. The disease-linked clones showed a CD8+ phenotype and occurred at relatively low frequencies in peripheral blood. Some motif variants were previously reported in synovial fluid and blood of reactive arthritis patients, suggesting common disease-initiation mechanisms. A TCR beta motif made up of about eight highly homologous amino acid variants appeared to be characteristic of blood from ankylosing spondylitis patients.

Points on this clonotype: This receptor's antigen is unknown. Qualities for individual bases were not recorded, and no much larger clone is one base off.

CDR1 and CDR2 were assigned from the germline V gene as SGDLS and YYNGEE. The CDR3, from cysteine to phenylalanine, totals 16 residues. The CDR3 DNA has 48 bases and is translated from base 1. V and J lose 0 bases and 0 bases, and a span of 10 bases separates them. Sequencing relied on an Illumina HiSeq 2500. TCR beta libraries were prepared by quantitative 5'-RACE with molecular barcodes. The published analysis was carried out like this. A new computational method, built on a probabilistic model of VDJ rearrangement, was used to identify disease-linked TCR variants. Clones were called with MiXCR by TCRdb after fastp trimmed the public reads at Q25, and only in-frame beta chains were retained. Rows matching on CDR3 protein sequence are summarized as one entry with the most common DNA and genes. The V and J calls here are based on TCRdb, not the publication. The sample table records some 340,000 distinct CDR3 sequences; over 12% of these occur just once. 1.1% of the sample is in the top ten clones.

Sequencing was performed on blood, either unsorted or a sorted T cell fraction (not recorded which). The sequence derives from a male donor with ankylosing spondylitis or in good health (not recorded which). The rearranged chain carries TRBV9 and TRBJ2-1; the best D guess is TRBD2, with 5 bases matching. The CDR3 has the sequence CASSVADFSSYNEQFF. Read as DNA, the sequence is TGTGCCAGCAGCGTAGCGGACTTCAGCTCCTACAATGAGCAGTTCTTC.